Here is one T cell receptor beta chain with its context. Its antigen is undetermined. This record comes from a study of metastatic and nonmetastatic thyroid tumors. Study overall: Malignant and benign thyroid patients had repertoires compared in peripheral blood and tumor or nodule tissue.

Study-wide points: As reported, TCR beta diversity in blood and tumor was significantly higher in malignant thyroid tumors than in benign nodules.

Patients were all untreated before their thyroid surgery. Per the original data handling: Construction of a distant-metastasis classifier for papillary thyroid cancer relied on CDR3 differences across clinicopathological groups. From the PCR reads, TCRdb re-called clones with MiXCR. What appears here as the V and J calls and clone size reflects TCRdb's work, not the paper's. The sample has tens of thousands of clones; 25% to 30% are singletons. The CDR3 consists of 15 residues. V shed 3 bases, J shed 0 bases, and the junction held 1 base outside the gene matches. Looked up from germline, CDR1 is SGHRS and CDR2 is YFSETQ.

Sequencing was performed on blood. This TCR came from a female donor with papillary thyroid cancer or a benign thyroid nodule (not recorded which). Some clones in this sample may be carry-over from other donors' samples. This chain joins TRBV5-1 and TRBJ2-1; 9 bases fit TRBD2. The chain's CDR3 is CASSSSGNSYNEQFF. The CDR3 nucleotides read TGCGCCAGCAGCTCTAGCGGGAACTCCTACAATGAGCAGTTCTTC.